This is a list of T cell receptor beta chains from one sample in a study of blood T cell repertoires in COVID-19. Clones were sequenced by immunoSEQ multiplex PCR, and TCRdb holds only the in-frame ones, with some missing. The sample comprises roughly 200,000 clones, about 85% of which are singletons, and approximately 18% rests with the top ten. Source material: PBMCs or T cells enriched from blood (not recorded which). These receptors came from a man aged 35 to 55 who had recovered from COVID-19. Each CDR3 is given with its conserved first and last residue. The order of the fields is D gene, clone size, V gene, J gene, CDR3 protein, CDR3 DNA. D genes are given only for firm matches. Rows may omit the clone size; those that give it use once, few, many or a size class.

>.|.|TRBV4-1|TRBJ2-2
CASSQVGLANTGELFF
TGCGCCAGCAGCCAAGTTGGACTGGCGAACACCGGGGAGCTGTTTTTT
>.|.|TRBV12-3/TRBV12-4|TRBJ2-7
CASSEDYVYEQYF
TGTGCCAGCAGTGAGGACTACGTCTACGAGCAGTACTTC
>.|.|TRBV7-8|TRBJ2-1
CASSLALGLAREQFF
TGTGCCAGCAGCTTAGCGTTAGGCCTAGCCCGTGAGCAGTTCTTC
>TRBD2|.|TRBV14|TRBJ2-6
CASSLNGGRATGANVLTF
TGTGCCAGCAGCCTGAACGGCGGGAGGGCTACTGGGGCCAACGTCCTGACTTTC
>.|.|TRBV29-1|TRBJ1-3
CSVRDRGNTIYF
TGCAGCGTCAGGGATCGTGGAAACACCATATATTTT
>.|.|TRBV30|TRBJ1-1
CAWSPGVAAFF
TGTGCCTGGAGTCCCGGGGTGGCGGCTTTCTTT
>.|.|TRBV7-2|TRBJ2-5
CASSFLGESETQYF
TGTGCCAGCAGCTTCTTAGGGGAAAGCGAGACCCAGTACTTC
>TRBD2|.|TRBV15|TRBJ2-2
CATSRDNLAGVTGELFF
TGTGCCACCAGCAGAGATAACCTAGCGGGAGTGACCGGGGAGCTGTTTTTT
>TRBD1|.|TRBV29-1|TRBJ1-5
CSVIQGNQPQHF
TGCAGCGTTATACAGGGGAATCAGCCCCAGCATTTT
>TRBD1|.|TRBV20-1|TRBJ2-7
CSASAGTGGLEQYF
TGCAGTGCTAGTGCAGGGACAGGGGGCCTCGAGCAGTACTTC
>TRBD1|.|TRBV23-1|TRBJ1-6
CASSRRSGTGGRNSPLHF
TGCGCCAGCAGCCGACGTTCCGGGACAGGGGGCAGGAATTCACCCCTCCACTTT
>TRBD2|.|TRBV7-8|TRBJ2-1
CASRRTSGRGEQFF
TGTGCCAGCAGACGGACTAGCGGGAGAGGTGAGCAGTTCTTC
>.|.|TRBV27|TRBJ1-6
CASSLREGVNSPLHF
TGTGCCAGCAGTTTAAGGGAAGGGGTCAATTCACCCCTCCACTTT
>.|.|TRBV28|TRBJ1-1
CASSTRGNTEAFF
TGTGCCAGCAGCACCCGAGGGAACACTGAAGCTTTCTTT
>.|.|TRBV4-1|TRBJ1-1
CASSRYGQLNTEAFF
TGCGCCAGCAGCCGGTACGGACAGCTGAACACTGAAGCTTTCTTT
>.|.|TRBV4-1|TRBJ2-1
CASSQDLSNEQFF
TGCGCCAGCAGCCAAGATCTCTCCAATGAGCAGTTCTTC
>TRBD1|.|TRBV5-6|TRBJ1-6
CASSTGTGGNSPLHF
TGTGCCAGCAGCACAGGGACAGGGGGAAATTCACCCCTCCACTTT
>.|.|TRBV12-5|TRBJ1-1
CASGLIDSAFF
TGTGCTAGTGGTTTGATCGACTCAGCTTTCTTT
>.|.|TRBV7-2|TRBJ1-1
CASSLAEGLNTEAFF
TGTGCCAGCAGCTTAGCTGAGGGCCTGAACACTGAAGCTTTCTTT
>.|.|TRBV7-2|TRBJ2-3
CASSLSRGTDTQYF
TGTGCCAGCAGCTTATCACGGGGCACAGATACGCAGTATTTT
>.|.|TRBV28|TRBJ1-2
CASSPGTLYGYTF
TGTGCCAGCAGTCCCGGGACTCTATATGGCTACACCTTC
>.|.|TRBV15|TRBJ2-7
CATGVGRGAYEQYF
TGTGCCACGGGGGTTGGGCGGGGAGCCTACGAGCAGTACTTC
>.|.|TRBV4-1|TRBJ1-2
CASSQPQGLDYGYTF
TGCGCCAGCAGCCAACCTCAGGGGCTCGACTATGGCTACACCTTC
>TRBD2|.|TRBV6-5|TRBJ2-3
CASSSGTSGSTDTQYF
TGTGCCAGCAGTTCCGGGACTAGCGGGAGCACAGATACGCAGTATTTT
>.|few|TRBV11-3|TRBJ1-2
CASSLDWRRMDGYTF
TGTGCCAGCAGCTTAGACTGGAGACGGATGGATGGCTACACCTTC
>.|.|TRBV5-8|TRBJ1-2
CASSFPGWNYGYTF
TGTGCCAGCAGCTTTCCAGGGTGGAACTATGGCTACACCTTC
>TRBD1|.|TRBV19|TRBJ1-1
CASSKWTGIINTEAFF
TGTGCCAGTAGTAAGTGGACAGGGATTATTAACACTGAAGCTTTCTTT